This T cell receptor (beta chain) was captured in a study of shared clonotypes between healthy human individuals. Around 30,000 T cell genomes, or roughly 180 ng DNA, went into the sorted-subset replicate PCRs. Using immunoSEQ multiplex PCR, the repertoire was profiled, and TCRdb retains in-frame clones only, with some absent. Among about 2.4 million clones listed, roughly nine tenths were seen once. V trimming: 5 bases; J trimming: 4 bases; junction bases outside the gene matches: 9. CDR3 size: 15 residues. The germline CDR1 and CDR2 sequences are SGHTA and FQGNSA. Sequenced input: naive CD4+ T cells sorted from blood. This sample's subset: CD45RA+ positively selected. The chain has TRBV7-2 and TRBJ1-2, with 8 bases lining up with TRBD1. The clonotype comes from a man aged 18-30 years in good health. CDR3 DNA: TGTGCCAGCAGCCCAGACAGGGGATTATCCTATGGCTACACCTTC. Its protein is CASSPDRGLSYGYTF.